This is a list of T cell receptor beta chains from one sample in a study of cytomegalovirus exposure and HLA in healthy donors. Sequenced by immunoSEQ multiplex PCR; TCRdb stores in-frame clones only, minus some. This sample has roughly 140,000 clones, with about four fifths found just once. The sequencing input was PBMCs. The receptors shown here come from a human donor in good health. The CDR3 runs from the conserved cysteine through the conserved F or W. The order of the fields is V gene, J gene, clone size, D gene, CDR3 protein, CDR3 DNA. A D gene is named only where the DNA matches it firmly. Clone size, where shown, is once, few, many, or a class for clones that have expanded.

V gene: TRBV5-1
J gene: TRBJ1-2
clone size: NA
D gene: NA
CDR3 protein: CASSLDAGPYGYTF
CDR3 DNA: TGCGCCAGCAGCTTGGACGCAGGCCCCTATGGCTACACCTTC

V gene: TRBV4-1
J gene: TRBJ2-7
clone size: NA
D gene: NA
CDR3 protein: CASSQVSVWSGEQYF
CDR3 DNA: TGCGCCAGCAGCCAAGTTTCAGTTTGGTCAGGGGAGCAGTACTTC

V gene: TRBV21-1
J gene: TRBJ1-1
clone size: NA
D gene: NA
CDR3 protein: CASSAGQGAYTEAFF
CDR3 DNA: TGTGCCAGCAGCGCCGGACAGGGGGCGTACACTGAAGCTTTCTTT

V gene: TRBV5-4
J gene: TRBJ2-1
clone size: NA
D gene: TRBD2
CDR3 protein: CASSLGTSGGYNEQFF
CDR3 DNA: TGTGCCAGCAGCTTGGGGACTAGCGGGGGCTACAATGAGCAGTTCTTC

V gene: TRBV6-4
J gene: TRBJ2-5
clone size: once
D gene: NA
CDR3 protein: CASSDPDGGPQETQYF
CDR3 DNA: TGTGCCAGCAGTGACCCCGACGGGGGACCTCAAGAGACCCAGTACTTC

V gene: TRBV7-2
J gene: TRBJ2-5
clone size: NA
D gene: NA
CDR3 protein: CASSLASGNQETQYF
CDR3 DNA: TGTGCCAGCAGCTTAGCGAGCGGAAACCAAGAGACCCAGTACTTC

V gene: TRBV10-1
J gene: TRBJ1-1
clone size: NA
D gene: NA
CDR3 protein: CASSARGTEAFF
CDR3 DNA: TGCGCCAGCAGTGCCAGGGGCACTGAAGCTTTCTTT

V gene: TRBV6-1
J gene: TRBJ2-3
clone size: NA
D gene: TRBD2
CDR3 protein: CASRSGSSSCTQYF
CDR3 DNA: TGTGCCAGCAGGAGCGGGAGCTCGTCCTGTACGCAGTATTTT

V gene: TRBV6-5
J gene: TRBJ2-7
clone size: NA
D gene: NA
CDR3 protein: CASSASGDYRYEQYF
CDR3 DNA: TGTGCCAGCAGCGCCTCCGGCGACTACCGATACGAGCAGTACTTC

V gene: TRBV27
J gene: TRBJ2-3
clone size: NA
D gene: NA
CDR3 protein: CASSFVAADTQYF
CDR3 DNA: TGTGCCAGCAGTTTCGTAGCAGCAGATACGCAGTATTTT

V gene: TRBV27
J gene: TRBJ2-3
clone size: few
D gene: TRBD2
CDR3 protein: CASSFGEGGSTDTQYF
CDR3 DNA: TGTGCCAGCAGTTTTGGGGAGGGCGGGAGCACAGATACGCAGTATTTT

V gene: TRBV9
J gene: TRBJ1-1
clone size: NA
D gene: TRBD1
CDR3 protein: CASSGEITGGAFF
CDR3 DNA: TGTGCCAGCAGCGGTGAGATTACAGGGGGGGCTTTCTTT

V gene: TRBV27
J gene: TRBJ1-5
clone size: NA
D gene: NA
CDR3 protein: CASSLRQGNQPQHF
CDR3 DNA: TGTGCCAGCAGTTTGAGACAGGGCAATCAGCCCCAGCATTTT

V gene: TRBV29-1
J gene: TRBJ2-4
clone size: NA
D gene: TRBD2
CDR3 protein: CSVVKRGASGIQYF
CDR3 DNA: TGCAGCGTTGTCAAGCGGGGGGCGTCCGGCATTCAGTACTTC

V gene: TRBV9
J gene: TRBJ1-1
clone size: NA
D gene: NA
CDR3 protein: CASSATGMNTEAFF
CDR3 DNA: TGTGCCAGCAGCGCGACAGGTATGAACACTGAAGCTTTCTTT

V gene: TRBV15
J gene: TRBJ2-1
clone size: NA
D gene: NA
CDR3 protein: CATSRDRSGFYNEQFF
CDR3 DNA: TGTGCCACCAGCAGAGATAGAAGTGGTTTTTACAATGAGCAGTTCTTC

V gene: TRBV30
J gene: TRBJ1-1
clone size: NA
D gene: NA
CDR3 protein: CAWKYWNTEAFF
CDR3 DNA: TGTGCCTGGAAGTACTGGAACACTGAAGCTTTCTTT

V gene: TRBV2
J gene: TRBJ2-7
clone size: NA
D gene: TRBD1
CDR3 protein: CASRLQGNEQYF
CDR3 DNA: TGTGCCAGCAGGTTACAGGGGAACGAGCAGTACTTC

V gene: TRBV28
J gene: TRBJ2-1
clone size: NA
D gene: TRBD2
CDR3 protein: CASRLGLAGVNEQFF
CDR3 DNA: TGTGCCAGCAGACTGGGGCTAGCGGGAGTCAATGAGCAGTTCTTC

V gene: TRBV27
J gene: TRBJ2-5
clone size: NA
D gene: NA
CDR3 protein: CASSHTPRETQYF
CDR3 DNA: TGTGCCAGCAGCCACACCCCCCGAGAGACCCAGTACTTC

V gene: TRBV5-6
J gene: TRBJ2-3
clone size: few
D gene: TRBD1
CDR3 protein: CASSRTGVDTQYF
CDR3 DNA: TGTGCCAGCAGCAGGACAGGGGTGGATACGCAGTATTTT

V gene: TRBV6-6
J gene: TRBJ2-7
clone size: NA
D gene: NA
CDR3 protein: CASSYTKLPTYEQYF
CDR3 DNA: TGTGCCAGCAGCTACACTAAGCTACCGACCTACGAGCAGTACTTC

V gene: TRBV29-1
J gene: TRBJ2-1
clone size: NA
D gene: TRBD2
CDR3 protein: CSVTPGTSGDEQFF
CDR3 DNA: TGCAGCGTTACCCCCGGGACTAGCGGGGACGAGCAGTTCTTC

V gene: TRBV5-6
J gene: TRBJ1-2
clone size: NA
D gene: NA
CDR3 protein: CASSPSWGRYGYPF
CDR3 DNA: TGTGCCAGCAGCCCCTCTTGGGGGCGCTATGGCTACCCCTTC

V gene: TRBV25-1
J gene: TRBJ2-7
clone size: NA
D gene: NA
CDR3 protein: CASSSPGVHYEQYF
CDR3 DNA: TGTGCCAGCAGTTCACCCGGGGTACACTACGAGCAGTACTTC

V gene: TRBV5-1
J gene: TRBJ2-2
clone size: NA
D gene: TRBD1
CDR3 protein: CASSTGTGDTGELFF
CDR3 DNA: TGCGCCAGCAGCACCGGGACAGGGGACACCGGGGAGCTGTTTTTT

V gene: TRBV7-2
J gene: TRBJ1-1
clone size: few
D gene: NA
CDR3 protein: CASTPNQHRGEAFF
CDR3 DNA: TGTGCCAGCACCCCCAACCAACACCGGGGTGAAGCTTTCTTT

V gene: TRBV29-1
J gene: TRBJ1-5
clone size: NA
D gene: TRBD1
CDR3 protein: CSVGDRGSQPQHF
CDR3 DNA: TGCAGCGTTGGGGACAGGGGAAGTCAGCCCCAGCATTTT

V gene: TRBV5-4
J gene: TRBJ1-4
clone size: NA
D gene: TRBD1
CDR3 protein: CASSPYSSGGSEKLFF
CDR3 DNA: TGTGCCAGCAGCCCTTACTCCTCAGGGGGGAGTGAAAAACTGTTTTTT

V gene: TRBV6-1
J gene: TRBJ2-1
clone size: NA
D gene: TRBD1
CDR3 protein: CASTLDRVGNEQFF
CDR3 DNA: TGTGCCAGCACCCTAGACAGGGTGGGCAATGAGCAGTTCTTC

V gene: TRBV5-1
J gene: TRBJ2-1
clone size: few
D gene: TRBD1
CDR3 protein: CASSLWDSDNEQFF
CDR3 DNA: TGCGCCAGCAGCTTGTGGGACAGCGACAATGAGCAGTTCTTC

V gene: TRBV7-7
J gene: TRBJ2-5
clone size: NA
D gene: TRBD2
CDR3 protein: CASSLALAGVAGTQYF
CDR3 DNA: TGTGCCAGCAGCTTAGCCCTAGCGGGGGTTGCGGGGACCCAGTACTTC

V gene: TRBV2
J gene: TRBJ2-3
clone size: NA
D gene: TRBD1
CDR3 protein: CASKRDSGTDTQYF
CDR3 DNA: TGTGCCAGCAAGAGGGACAGCGGCACAGATACGCAGTATTTT

V gene: TRBV28
J gene: TRBJ2-3
clone size: once
D gene: TRBD2
CDR3 protein: CASSLFSGSGAGGTDTQYF
CDR3 DNA: TGTGCCAGCAGTCTATTTAGCGGGAGCGGGGCCGGCGGCACAGATACGCAGTATTTT

V gene: TRBV7-6
J gene: TRBJ2-7
clone size: few
D gene: TRBD1
CDR3 protein: CASSLAGGWSEQYF
CDR3 DNA: TGTGCCAGCAGCTTAGCAGGGGGCTGGTCCGAGCAGTACTTC

V gene: TRBV19
J gene: TRBJ2-5
clone size: few
D gene: TRBD2
CDR3 protein: CASSMAASGGRETQYF
CDR3 DNA: TGTGCCAGTAGTATGGCCGCTAGCGGGGGGAGGGAGACCCAGTACTTC

V gene: TRBV7-9
J gene: TRBJ2-4
clone size: NA
D gene: NA
CDR3 protein: CASSTSQGGKNIQYF
CDR3 DNA: TGTGCCAGCAGCACCTCTCAGGGCGGCAAAAACATTCAGTACTTC

V gene: TRBV12-2
J gene: TRBJ2-2
clone size: NA
D gene: NA
CDR3 protein: CASRHEAGQDTGELFF
CDR3 DNA: TGTGCAAGTCGCCACGAAGCGGGACAGGACACCGGGGAGCTGTTTTTT

V gene: TRBV7-9
J gene: TRBJ1-2
clone size: NA
D gene: NA
CDR3 protein: CASSLWGGGYGYTF
CDR3 DNA: TGTGCCAGCAGCTTATGGGGGGGCGGTTATGGCTACACCTTC

V gene: TRBV4-1
J gene: TRBJ2-7
clone size: NA
D gene: TRBD1
CDR3 protein: CASSPGTGVYEQYF
CDR3 DNA: TGCGCCAGCAGCCCCGGGACAGGGGTCTACGAGCAGTACTTC

V gene: TRBV27
J gene: TRBJ2-1
clone size: NA
D gene: TRBD1
CDR3 protein: CASRNRDRRNNEQFF
CDR3 DNA: TGTGCCAGCCGAAACCGGGACAGGAGAAACAATGAGCAGTTCTTC

V gene: TRBV14
J gene: TRBJ1-2
clone size: NA
D gene: TRBD1
CDR3 protein: CASSQEATRGDREDGYTF
CDR3 DNA: TGTGCCAGCAGCCAAGAAGCGACAAGAGGGGACAGGGAGGATGGCTACACCTTC